A single sample gave rise to the 21 T cell receptor beta chains below, sequenced in a study of CD8+CD57+ T cells in acquired aplastic anemia. CDR3 and TCR beta VDJ profiling relied on a genomic DNA template. One entry per CDR3 protein results from TCRdb running MiXCR on the reads. The sample holds roughly 500,000 distinct CDR3 sequences, around 30% seen once. Flow cytometry had shown expanded CD8+CD57+ cells in the patients chosen for sequencing. Sequenced: sorted CD4+, CD8+, or CD8+CD57+ T cells (not recorded which) from PBMCs. The receptors derive from a human donor with aplastic anemia.

This clonotype occurred many times. The J gene is TRBJ2-7, the V gene TRBV5-1, with 9 bases identical to TRBD2. The CDR3 contains 15 residues. The V gene's germline CDR1 is SGHRS and CDR2 YFSETQ. Losses at the gene ends were 4 bases for V and 3 bases for J; bases not matched to a gene: 8. The CDR3: CASSQGGTSNYEQYF. The DNA for the CDR3 is TGCGCCAGCAGCCAGGGGGGGACTAGCAACTACGAGCAGTACTTC.

Comment on this clonotype: This may arise from a read error, as a much more abundant clone is one base away. V and J are TRBV10-1 and TRBJ2-7; D uncertain. The germline CDR1 and CDR2 sequences are WNHNN and SYGVQD (reference sequence). This CDR3 comprises 12 residues. V was pared by 4 bases and J by 7 bases, with 11 bases between. CDR3 in DNA: TGCGCCAGCAGTGCGGCGAGCAATGAGCAGTACTTC. The encoded protein is CASSAASNEQYF.

As regards this clonotype: Possible read error: a much larger clone is one base away. The rearrangement links TRBV25-1 to TRBJ1-6, with TRBD1 as a possible D gene (6 bases). The CDR3 runs to 17 residues. V was trimmed by 2 bases and J by 11 bases, leaving 22 bases between them. Germline V gene sequence: CDR1 MGHDK, CDR2 SYGVNS. The CDR3 region is CASSEMGGGGGNAPLHF. DNA of the CDR3: TGTGCCAGCAGTGAAATGGGAGGAGGGGGGGGCAATGCACCCCTCCACTTT.

The V call is TRBV24-1, the J call TRBJ1-1; the D gene is possibly TRBD1 (5 bases). Germline CDR1 KGHDR, CDR2 SFDVKD. The CDR3 is made up of 16 amino acids. V lost 3 bases to trimming and J lost 1 base, with 14 bases between them. CDR3 amino acids: CATSDPITTANTEAFF. DNA for the CDR3: TGTGCCACCAGTGATCCGATCACGACAGCGAACACTGAAGCTTTCTTT.

The chain has TRBV19 and TRBJ2-5; possible D gene TRBD1, 5 bases. This CDR3 spans 15 amino acids. Trimming stripped 2 bases from V and 4 bases from J, with 14 bases between. Germline lookup yields CDR1 LNHDA and CDR2 SQIVND (reference sequence). The DNA for the CDR3 is TGTGCCAGTAGTATAAATTTAGGACAAGGAGAGACCCAGTACTTC. Protein sequence: CASSINLGQGETQYF.

The V and J genes are TRBV10-3 and TRBJ1-1, with D possibly TRBD1 on 5 matching bases. Trimming took 5 bases from V and 2 from J, leaving 9 bases between them. This CDR3 is built from 13 residues. The germline CDR1 and CDR2 sequences are ENHRY and SYGVKD. Here the CDR3 DNA reads TGTGCCATCAGTAGGACATTTAACACTGAAGCTTTCTTT. Translated: CAISRTFNTEAFF.

The chain couples TRBV5-4 to TRBJ2-1; 11 positions agree with TRBD2. Losses at the gene ends were 0 bases for V and 2 bases for J; bases not matched to a gene: 4. CDR3 length equals 17 residues. Germline loops: CDR1 SGHNT, CDR2 YYREEE (reference sequence). The CDR3 spells CASSLGLAGGPYNEQFF. The CDR3 region has the DNA TGTGCCAGCAGCTTGGGTTTAGCGGGAGGGCCCTACAATGAGCAGTTCTTC. Together with reference TRBV5-4 and TRBJ2-1, the CDR3 gives the full variable domain: ETGVTQSPTHLIKTRGQQVTLRCSSQSGHNTVSWYQQALGQGPQFIFQYYREEENGRGNFPPRFSGLQFPNYSSELNVNALELDDSALYLCASSLGLAGGPYNEQFFGPGTRLTVL.

The sample holds many counts of this clonotype. The V call is TRBV20-1, the J call TRBJ2-7, with 11 bases fitting TRBD2. Germline-derived CDR1 and CDR2 are DFQATT and SNEGSKA (reference sequence). CDR3 size: 14 residues. CDR3 sequence (DNA): TGCAGCGCCGCCGGGACTAGCGGAACCTACGAGCAGTACTTC. It specifies CSAAGTSGTYEQYF.

This clonotype was recorded at least ten times. V usage is TRBV2 and J usage is TRBJ1-3; 9 bases align to TRBD1. Germline CDR1 reads SNHLY; CDR2 reads FYNNEI. V shed 4 bases and J 0 bases; nucleotides not matched to a gene: 1. CDR3 size: 15 residues. CDR3 in amino acids: CASSGGQGSGNTIYF. The CDR3 nucleotides read TGTGCCAGCAGTGGGGGACAGGGCTCTGGAAACACCATATATTTT.

V and J are TRBV10-3 and TRBJ1-2; 9 bases line up with TRBD1. Germline CDR1 is ENHRY and CDR2 is SYGVKD. The CDR3 contains 11 residues. V lost 2 bases to trimming and J lost 11 bases; unmatched junction nucleotides: 0. The CDR3 is CAISEDRGYTF. The CDR3 region has the DNA TGTGCCATCAGTGAGGACAGGGGGTACACCTTC.

This clonotype was observed many times. The chain carries TRBV19 and TRBJ1-6; 7 bases agree with TRBD1. CDR1 and CDR2 from the germline V gene are LNHDA and SQIVND (reference sequence). Trimming removed 8 bases from V and 7 bases from J; junction bases left unmatched: 5. CDR3 size: 13 residues. CDR3 amino acids: CASRGTENSPLHF. CDR3 in DNA: TGTGCCAGTCGCGGGACAGAGAATTCACCCCTCCACTTT.

The chain couples TRBV20-1 to TRBJ1-1, with 7 bases identical to TRBD1. The CDR3 totals 15 residues. Losses at the gene ends were 2 bases for V and 2 bases for J; bases not matched to a gene: 8. Germline V gene sequence: CDR1 DFQATT, CDR2 SNEGSKA (reference sequence). CDR3 region: CSARPPGQTNTEAFF. CDR3 nucleotides: TGCAGTGCTAGACCACCGGGACAGACAAACACTGAAGCTTTCTTT.

V gene TRBV5-6 combines with J gene TRBJ1-6; maybe TRBD1 (5 bases). Germline V lookup: CDR1 SGHDT, CDR2 YYEEEE. This CDR3 is built from 16 residues. Trimming removed 4 bases from V and 8 bases from J, with 19 bases in between. CDR3 in DNA: TGTGCCAGCAGCCCGACAACGGGGCGGGGAGATTCACCCCTCCACTTT. Its protein is CASSPTTGRGDSPLHF. Based on the CDR3 plus reference TRBV5-6 and TRBJ1-6, the full variable domain is DAGVTQSPTHLIKTRGQQVTLRCSPKSGHDTVSWYQQALGQGPQFIFQYYEEEERQRGNFPDRFSGHQFPNYSSELNVNALLLGDSALYLCASSPTTGRGDSPLHFGNGTRLTVT.

A note on this clonotype: A much larger clonotype is one base distant, so this may be a read error. CDR3 nucleotides: TGCGCCAGCAGCTTGTCGGAACGGGAGCAGCTCTTC. Translation gives CASSLSEREQLF. This sequence joins TRBV5-1 and TRBJ2-1; D is perhaps TRBD2 (6 bases). The germline V gene encodes CDR1 SGHRS and CDR2 YFSETQ. This CDR3 has 12 amino acids.

This clonotype was counted a few times. The V call is TRBV20-1, the J call TRBJ1-4, with D perhaps matching TRBD1 (5 bases). This CDR3 has 16 amino acids. The germline V and J ends were trimmed by 6 bases and 3 bases, with 20 bases remaining between them. The germline CDR1 and CDR2 sequences are DFQATT and SNEGSKA (reference sequence). CDR3 nucleotide sequence: TGCAGTGCCCAAGATCCGCAGGGTTTCGCTAATGAAAAACTGTTTTTT. Translating it yields CSAQDPQGFANEKLFF.

The rearrangement links TRBV10-1 to TRBJ2-1; 9 bases map to TRBD1. J gave up 8 bases and V 0 bases, and 8 bases lay outside the gene matches. CDR1 and CDR2 from the germline V gene are WNHNN and SYGVQD (reference sequence). The CDR3 runs to 16 residues. The chain's CDR3 is CASSESRDTGGHEQFF. The CDR3 DNA follows: TGCGCCAGCAGTGAGTCGCGGGATACAGGGGGCCATGAGCAGTTCTTC.

The J gene is TRBJ2-3, the V gene TRBV19, with D perhaps TRBD1 or TRBD2 (6 bases each). The V gene's germline CDR1 is LNHDA and CDR2 SQIVND (reference sequence). CDR3 length equals 14 residues. Trimming shortened V by 3 bases and J by 5 bases, and 12 bases separated the two germline ends. In DNA form, the CDR3 reads TGTGCCAGTAGTATCCTAGGGGGGAGAGATACGCAGTATTTT. Its protein is CASSILGGRDTQYF.

The chain combines TRBV11-1 with TRBJ2-7, with 9 bases that match TRBD2. This CDR3 is built from 16 residues. CDR1 and CDR2 from the germline V gene are SGHAT and FQDESV (reference sequence). The J segment lost 7 bases and the V segment lost 3 bases, leaving 13 bases of the junction unmatched. This chain's CDR3 is CASSLRGGNAMLEQYF. CDR3 nucleotide sequence: TGTGCCAGCAGCTTGCGGGGGGGGAACGCAATGTTGGAGCAGTACTTC.

V is TRBV11-2 and J is TRBJ2-3, with TRBD1 matching over 7 bases. Germline CDR1 is SGHAT and CDR2 is FQNNGV. The CDR3 length is 15 residues. V lost 2 bases and J lost 0; bases outside the gene matches: 2. The CDR3 loop is CASSLWGQSTDTQYF. CDR3 sequence (DNA): TGTGCCAGCAGCTTATGGGGACAGAGCACAGATACGCAGTATTTT.

Notes on this clonotype: A much larger clone lies a single base off, so this may be a read error. The chain uses TRBV5-1 and TRBJ2-7; no clear D gene. Germline assignment: CDR1 SGHRS and CDR2 YFSETQ. There are 15 residues in the CDR3. V was clipped by 0 bases and J by 3 bases, with 13 bases between them. The DNA for the CDR3 is TGCGCCAGCAGCTTGGCCGCGATGCAGTACTACGAGCAGTACTTC. As protein: CASSLAAMQYYEQYF.

There are many counts of this clonotype. The V call is TRBV20-1, the J call TRBJ1-5; TRBD1 matches at 10 bases. Germline CDR1 and CDR2: DFQATT and SNEGSKA (reference sequence). V lost 3 bases, J lost 8 bases, and 13 bases stayed unmatched. This CDR3 has 16 amino acids. The CDR3 loop reads CSASHAPGTGAEPQHF. As DNA, the CDR3 is TGCAGTGCTAGTCACGCCCCCGGGACAGGGGCAGAGCCCCAGCATTTT.